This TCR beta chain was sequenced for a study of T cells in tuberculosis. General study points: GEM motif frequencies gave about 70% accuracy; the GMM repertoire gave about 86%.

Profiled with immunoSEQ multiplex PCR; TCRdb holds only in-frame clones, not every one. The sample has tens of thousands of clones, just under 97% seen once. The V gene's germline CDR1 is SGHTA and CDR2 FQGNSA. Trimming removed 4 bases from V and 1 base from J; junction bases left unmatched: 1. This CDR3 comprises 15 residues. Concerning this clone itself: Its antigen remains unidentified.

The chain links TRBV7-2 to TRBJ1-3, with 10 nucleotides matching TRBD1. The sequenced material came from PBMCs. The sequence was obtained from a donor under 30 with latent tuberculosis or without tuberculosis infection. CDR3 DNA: TGTGCCAGCAGCTCGGGACAGGGGTCTGGAAACACCATATATTTT. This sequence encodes CASSSGQGSGNTIYF.